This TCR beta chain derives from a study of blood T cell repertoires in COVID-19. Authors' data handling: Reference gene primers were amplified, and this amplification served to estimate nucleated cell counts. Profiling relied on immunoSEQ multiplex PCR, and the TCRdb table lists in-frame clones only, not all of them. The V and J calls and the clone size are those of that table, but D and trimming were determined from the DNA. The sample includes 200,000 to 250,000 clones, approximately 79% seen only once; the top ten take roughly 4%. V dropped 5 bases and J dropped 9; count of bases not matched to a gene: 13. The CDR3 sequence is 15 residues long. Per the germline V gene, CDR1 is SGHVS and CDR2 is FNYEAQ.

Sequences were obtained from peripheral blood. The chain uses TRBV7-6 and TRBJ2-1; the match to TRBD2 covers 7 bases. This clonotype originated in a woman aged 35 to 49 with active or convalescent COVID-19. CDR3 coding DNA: TGTGCCAGCAGCCTGCGGCCTAGCGGTACAAGTGAGCAGTTCTTC. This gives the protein CASSLRPSGTSEQFF. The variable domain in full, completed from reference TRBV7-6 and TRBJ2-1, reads GAGVSQSPRYKVTKRGQDVALRCDPISGHVSLYWYRQALGQGPEFLTYFNYEAQQDKSGLPNDRFSAERPEGSISTLTIQRTEQRDSAMYRCASSLRPSGTSEQFFGPGTRLTVL.